The 22 T cell receptor beta chains below all came from one sample that was sequenced in a study of OX40 agonist ivuxolimab in advanced cancers. Assay: immunoSEQ multiplex PCR; the TCRdb copy retains only in-frame clones and omits some. Among about 77,000 clones, 80% to 90% were seen once, and the ten largest hold approximately 0.54%. The sequencing used CD4+ or CD8+ T cells sorted from blood, collected in a trial of the OX40 agonist ivuxolimab. The receptors were gathered from an adult with an advanced solid tumor such as melanoma, head and neck, liver or kidney cancer.

This chain links TRBV6-5 with TRBJ2-1; 11 nucleotides match TRBD1. CDR3 size: 16 residues. Germline V gives CDR1 MNHEY, CDR2 SVGAGI. J was trimmed by 9 bases and V by 0 bases; bases with no gene match: 7. The CDR3 is CASSYSEPGQGGEQFF. The CDR3 nucleotides read TGTGCCAGCAGTTACTCGGAGCCGGGACAGGGGGGTGAGCAGTTCTTC.

The CDR3 region is CASSSNQGAGNTIYF. CDR3 sequence (DNA): TGTGCCAGCTCATCGAATCAAGGGGCCGGAAACACCATATATTTT. The chain carries TRBV18 and TRBJ1-3, with D possibly TRBD1 on 5 matching bases. CDR1 and CDR2 (germline): KGHSH, LQKENI. The germline V and J ends were trimmed by 5 bases and 4 bases, with 15 bases remaining between them. The CDR3 is 15 amino acids.

J is TRBJ2-1 and V is TRBV9, with D maybe TRBD2 (5 bases). Trimming cost V 3 bases and J 6 bases, with 16 bases left between them. Germline lookup yields CDR1 SGDLS and CDR2 YYNGEE. CDR3 size: 15 residues. CDR3 region: CASSEAGNSLNEQFF. The CDR3 DNA reads TGTGCCAGCAGCGAAGCCGGGAACTCCCTCAATGAGCAGTTCTTC.

CDR3 amino acids: CASSLDSYSNQPQHF. The CDR3, as DNA: TGTGCCAGCAGTTTGGACAGCTATAGCAATCAGCCCCAGCATTTT. The chain recombines TRBV6-5 with TRBJ1-5; possible D gene TRBD1, 6 bases. Germline V lookup: CDR1 MNHEY, CDR2 SVGAGI. The germline V and J ends were trimmed by 4 bases and 0 bases, with 10 bases remaining between them. CDR3 length: 15 amino acids.

The chain combines TRBV7-3 with TRBJ2-2, with D uncertain. The CDR3 extends over 14 amino acids. Trimming left V 5 bases short and J 1 base short, with 8 bases between. Germline V gene data show CDR1 as SGHTA and CDR2 as FQGTGA. In DNA, the CDR3 is TGTGCCAGCAGCGTAGGCGTGAACACCGGGGAGCTGTTTTTT. It specifies CASSVGVNTGELFF.

The genes are TRBV6-5 and TRBJ1-2, with D tentatively TRBD1 (6 bases). The CDR3 has 14 residues. Germline values: CDR1 MNHEY, CDR2 SVGAGI. V gave up 0 bases and J gave up 8 bases, with 13 bases separating them. Written as DNA, the CDR3 is TGTGCCAGCAGTTACTCAGGGGGACCAATGGGCTACACCTTC. Its protein is CASSYSGGPMGYTF.

The chain has TRBV5-4 and TRBJ1-2, with D perhaps TRBD1 (5 bases). The CDR3 is 14 amino acids. The V end was cut by 0 bases, the J end by 5 bases, with 11 bases between. Per germline, CDR1 SGHNT and CDR2 YYREEE (reference sequence). The CDR3 loop reads CASSLVREPYGYTF. The CDR3 DNA reads as TGTGCCAGCAGCTTGGTCAGGGAACCTTATGGCTACACCTTC.

The chain joins TRBV6-1 to TRBJ1-1; the D gene is possibly TRBD1 (6 bases). Germline V gene data show CDR1 as MNHNS and CDR2 as SASEGT. V was pared by 10 bases and J by 0 bases, with 12 bases between. This CDR3 contains 13 residues. In nucleotides, the CDR3 is TGTGCCACCATCGACAGGCTGAACACTGAAGCTTTCTTT. Protein product: CATIDRLNTEAFF.

This chain links TRBV29-1 with TRBJ2-1, with 13 positions matching TRBD2. V dropped 7 bases and J dropped 8; count of bases not matched to a gene: 8. CDR3 length: 14 residues. The germline V gene encodes CDR1 SQVTM and CDR2 ANQGSEA. DNA of the CDR3: TGCAGCGCCGCACTAGCGGGGGGGTCCGATGAGCAGTTCTTC. Protein product: CSAALAGGSDEQFF.

This chain uses TRBV6-1 with TRBJ1-4, with a weak D call TRBD1 (6 bases). The CDR3 has 14 amino acids. The V and J ends lost 5 bases and 8 bases respectively, with 15 bases between them. Germline CDR1 and CDR2: MNHNS and SASEGT. The DNA of the CDR3 is TGTGCCAGCAGTCAAGGGGGAAGACGGGAAAAACTGTTTTTT. Its translation: CASSQGGRREKLFF.

The chain combines TRBV6-1 with TRBJ1-4; 7 positions match TRBD1. Germline-derived CDR1 and CDR2 are MNHNS and SASEGT. The CDR3 totals 14 residues. V trimming: 10 bases; J trimming: 5 bases; junction bases outside the gene matches: 10. The CDR3 loop is CATGPTGLNEKLFF. The CDR3 DNA reads as TGTGCCACGGGGCCGACAGGGCTAAATGAAAAACTGTTTTTT.

The chain combines TRBV15 with TRBJ1-3, with a weak D call TRBD1 (6 bases). V was pared by 3 bases and J by 4 bases, with 7 bases between. CDR1 and CDR2 (germline): LNHNV, YYDKDF (reference sequence). There are 13 residues in the CDR3. The DNA of the CDR3 is TGTGCCACCAGCAGCGGGACAGGAAACACCATATATTTT. This translates into CATSSGTGNTIYF.

CDR3 coding DNA: TGCAGCGTTGATTATGGCGTTGAAGCTTTCTTT. Amino acid sequence: CSVDYGVEAFF. This rearrangement joins TRBV29-1 to TRBJ1-1; D ambiguous. The V gene's germline CDR1 is SQVTM and CDR2 ANQGSEA. V was clipped by 3 bases and J by 7 bases, with 9 bases between them. The CDR3 is made up of 11 amino acids.

The rearrangement joins TRBV7-2 to TRBJ1-3, with D uncertain. Trimming left V 1 base short and J 3 bases short, with 7 bases between. The CDR3 is made up of 14 amino acids. CDR1 is SGHTA and CDR2 is FQGNSA in the germline V gene. CDR3 coding DNA: TGTGCCAGCAGCTTAGAGACAAGTGGAAACACCATATATTTT. Its protein is CASSLETSGNTIYF.

This clone was seen once. The chain uses TRBV19 and TRBJ2-5, with a tentative D call TRBD1 (6 bases). V was trimmed by 4 bases and J by 5 bases, leaving 14 bases between them. This CDR3 has 14 amino acids. Germline-derived CDR1 and CDR2 are LNHDA and SQIVND (reference sequence). CDR3 nucleotides: TGTGCCAGTAGTACCACAGGGATGAGCGAGACCCAGTACTTC. This translates into CASSTTGMSETQYF.

The rearrangement links TRBV7-2 to TRBJ1-5; D ambiguous. Between the trimmed V and J ends, which lost 11 bases and 0 bases, there was a span of 11 bases. This CDR3 is built from 13 residues. Germline V gene data show CDR1 as SGHTA and CDR2 as FQGNSA. DNA for the CDR3: TGTGCCTCCAAGGGAGGTAGCAATCAGCCCCAGCATTTT. The encoded protein is CASKGGSNQPQHF.

The chain combines TRBV7-8 with TRBJ2-2; 9 nucleotides agree with TRBD2. V lost 6 bases and J lost 3; bases outside the gene matches: 5. CDR3 length equals 15 residues. CDR1 is SGHVS and CDR2 is FQNEAQ in the germline V gene. The CDR3 reads CASSRSGSHTGELFF. The CDR3 coding sequence is TGTGCCAGCAGTCGTAGCGGGAGCCACACCGGGGAGCTGTTTTTT.

The chain has TRBV11-2 and TRBJ2-7; D remains ambiguous. The CDR3 covers 13 residues. CDR1 is SGHAT and CDR2 is FQNNGV in the germline V gene. The germline V and J ends were trimmed by 1 base and 6 bases, with 10 bases remaining between them. CDR3 region: CASSLGVAREQYF. CDR3 nucleotide sequence: TGTGCCAGCAGCTTAGGGGTTGCACGCGAGCAGTACTTC.

This chain joins TRBV5-5 and TRBJ1-5; no definite D call. The CDR3 runs 15 residues. V lost 0 bases and J 0 bases, leaving 7 bases between the germline ends. Germline CDR1 is SGHKS and CDR2 is YYEKEE (reference sequence). The chain's CDR3 is CASSLGGDSNQPQHF. CDR3 DNA sequence: TGTGCCAGCAGCTTGGGCGGGGATAGCAATCAGCCCCAGCATTTT.

The chain has TRBV5-5 and TRBJ1-5; TRBD1 aligns across 7 bases. Germline-derived CDR1 and CDR2 are SGHKS and YYEKEE (reference sequence). This CDR3 comprises 15 residues. V was clipped by 0 bases and J by 4 bases; unmatched bases: 4. CDR3 protein: CASSLGPGGNQPQHF. CDR3 nucleotides: TGTGCCAGCAGCTTGGGTCCAGGGGGAAATCAGCCCCAGCATTTT.

This clone is a singleton in its sample. This chain connects TRBV7-2 to TRBJ2-7; D perhaps matches TRBD1 (6 bases). V gave up 5 bases and J gave up 3 bases, with 11 bases separating them. Per germline, CDR1 SGHTA and CDR2 FQGNSA. CDR3 length equals 13 residues. Here the CDR3 reads CASSQDRSYEQYF. Written as DNA, the CDR3 is TGTGCCAGCAGCCAAGACAGGAGCTACGAGCAGTACTTC.

The chain has TRBV10-1 and TRBJ2-5; no firm D call. Trimming cost V 4 bases and J 5 bases, with 8 bases left between them. The CDR3 loop spans 12 amino acids. CDR1 WNHNN and CDR2 SYGVQD come from the germline V gene (reference sequence). CDR3 DNA sequence: TGCGCCAGCAGTGCCGGGCTGGAGACCCAGTACTTC. Protein: CASSAGLETQYF.